This TCR beta chain was obtained from a study of cytomegalovirus exposure and HLA in healthy donors. The V segment lost 2 bases and the J segment 3 bases; nucleotides outside the gene matches: 4. CDR3 length: 15 amino acids. Germline V gene lookup returns CDR1 ENHRY and CDR2 SYGVKD. The PCR ran on 60 Vbeta and 13 Jbeta primers. Some clones are missing from TCRdb's copy, which holds only in-frame ones; the method was immunoSEQ multiplex PCR. The sample carries 65,000 to 85,000 clones, about four fifths recorded once. The V gene is TRBV10-3, the J gene TRBJ1-2; 9 nucleotides agree with TRBD1. The TCR comes from a male donor in good health and CMV-seropositive. Sequences were obtained from PBMCs. In DNA, the CDR3 is TGTGCCATCAGTGAGGACAGGGGGGATGACTATGGCTACACCTTC. Residues: CAISEDRGDDYGYTF.